The 25 T cell receptor beta chains listed next were all sequenced from one sample in a study of T-cell memory formation after mild COVID-19. TCRdb processed the 5' RACE reads anew with MiXCR; each CDR3 protein has one entry. The sample has fewer than 350,000 distinct CDR3 sequences; approximately 19% are singletons. Material: PBMCs or a T cell subset sorted from them (not recorded which). Receptors were obtained from a man between 18 and 29 years old who had mild COVID-19 (a few samples of this study predate the infection). Cell type and time point are not known.

In its sample, this clonotype was seen a few times. V usage is TRBV7-2 and J usage is TRBJ2-5; TRBD2 aligns across 13 bases. V shed 3 bases and J 5 bases; nucleotides not matched to a gene: 9. The germline V gene encodes CDR1 SGHTA and CDR2 FQGNSA. The CDR3 is 17 amino acids. The DNA for the CDR3 is TGTGCCAGCAGCTTGGGGCTACTAGCGGGGGGGCCTGAGACCCAGTACTTC. It is translated as CASSLGLLAGGPETQYF.

The V and J genes are TRBV5-5 and TRBJ2-5; D remains unclear. Germline values: CDR1 SGHKS, CDR2 YYEKEE (reference sequence). Deletions cut 4 bases from V and 2 bases from J, with 12 bases between. CDR3 length: 14 residues. CDR3 nucleotide sequence: TGTGCCAGCAGCCCCGGCCCGATGCAAGAGACCCAGTACTTC. Its protein is CASSPGPMQETQYF.

The rearrangement uses TRBV7-2 and TRBJ1-4; D remains ambiguous. Germline CDR1 SGHTA, CDR2 FQGNSA. The CDR3 extends over 13 amino acids. V was clipped by 5 bases and J by 8 bases, with 12 bases between them. The CDR3 DNA follows: TGTGCCAGCAGCCAAACCGGCGGCGAAAAACTGTTTTTT. The encoded protein is CASSQTGGEKLFF.

The chain has TRBV7-9 and TRBJ2-3; D may be TRBD1 (6 bases). Looked up from germline, CDR1 is SEHNR and CDR2 is FQNEAQ (reference sequence). V lost 3 bases and J 3 bases, leaving 13 bases between the germline ends. The CDR3 has 15 amino acids. The CDR3 sequence is CASSFVSGDTDTQYF. Here the CDR3 DNA reads TGTGCCAGCAGCTTCGTATCAGGGGATACAGATACGCAGTATTTT.

V gene TRBV5-6 combines with J gene TRBJ2-5; 11 bases agree with TRBD2. The CDR3 sequence is 16 residues long. Germline V gene lookup returns CDR1 SGHDT and CDR2 YYEEEE. Trimming cost V 0 bases and J 1 base; bases outside gene matches: 2. The CDR3 coding sequence is TGTGCCAGCAGCTTGGATAGCGGGGGGGCCCAAGAGACCCAGTACTTC. As protein: CASSLDSGGAQETQYF.

The V gene is TRBV7-9, the J gene TRBJ2-1, with 11 bases fitting TRBD2. J gave up 7 bases and V 6 bases, and 8 bases lay outside the gene matches. Germline lookup yields CDR1 SEHNR and CDR2 FQNEAQ (reference sequence). CDR3 size: 15 residues. The CDR3 sequence is CASRATGLAVNEQFF. The CDR3 DNA reads as TGTGCCAGCAGGGCCACGGGACTAGCGGTTAATGAGCAGTTCTTC.

This clonotype occurred a few times. The chain carries TRBV3-1 and TRBJ1-5, with D perhaps TRBD1 (6 bases). The germline CDR1 and CDR2 sequences are LGHDT and YNNKEL (reference sequence). V was pared by 6 bases and J by 9 bases, with 18 bases between. The length of the CDR3 is 14 residues. In nucleotides, the CDR3 is TGTGCCAGCAGTCCTAGTGACAGGTTCCTGCCCCAGCATTTT. It yields the protein CASSPSDRFLPQHF.

The CDR3 here is CAISVGHMNTEAFF. Here the CDR3 DNA reads TGTGCCATCAGTGTCGGACATATGAACACTGAAGCTTTCTTT. This chain connects TRBV10-3 to TRBJ1-1, with D perhaps TRBD1 (5 bases). Germline V gene data show CDR1 as ENHRY and CDR2 as SYGVKD. The CDR3 length is 14 residues. Trimming left V 4 bases short and J 0 bases short, with 9 bases between.

The chain's CDR3 is CASSSTHRGEQYV. The CDR3 bases are TGTGCCAGCAGCTCCACACACCGGGGGGAGCAGTACGTC. The chain employs TRBV7-2 and TRBJ2-7; tentative D call: TRBD2 (6 bases). Per germline, CDR1 SGHTA and CDR2 FQGNSA. This CDR3 has 13 amino acids. V was pared by 4 bases and J by 7 bases, with 14 bases between.

This chain links TRBV12-3 or TRBV12-4 with TRBJ2-5; 10 bases line up with TRBD1. Unmatched junction bases numbered 5, after V lost 3 bases and J lost 4 bases. The CDR3 runs to 15 residues. The CDR3 nucleotides are TGTGCCAGCAGTTTCTCGGGACAGGGGTCAGAGACCCAGTACTTC. Translation: CASSFSGQGSETQYF.

J is TRBJ1-2 and V is TRBV7-2; D not certain. The germline V gene has CDR1 SGHTA and CDR2 FQGNSA. The V and J ends lost 1 base and 7 bases respectively, with 13 bases between them. This CDR3 is 14 amino acids long. The CDR3 nucleotides read TGTGCCAGCAGCTTAGACCCCTCCGGGTCTGGCTACACCTTC. Its protein product is CASSLDPSGSGYTF.

A few counts support this clonotype. The genes are TRBV7-8 and TRBJ1-2; 12 bases are a match to TRBD1. Trimming removed 4 bases from V and 7 bases from J; junction bases left unmatched: 7. This CDR3 comprises 15 residues. Germline CDR1 SGHVS, CDR2 FQNEAQ. CDR3 coding DNA: TGTGCCAGCAGCTCTGGCCCGGGACAGGGGGCTGGCTACACCTTC. Protein product: CASSSGPGQGAGYTF.

This clonotype turned up a few times. The chain combines TRBV6-6 with TRBJ2-5, with D hard to call. Germline V gene data show CDR1 as MNHNY and CDR2 as SVGAGI (reference sequence). Trimming removed 0 bases from V and 5 bases from J, with 10 bases in between. This CDR3 comprises 14 residues. CDR3 sequence (DNA): TGTGCCAGCAGTTACTCGCCGGCAGGCGAGACCCAGTACTTC. Its translation is CASSYSPAGETQYF.

The chain links TRBV15 to TRBJ2-1, with D tentatively TRBD2 (6 bases). Per germline, CDR1 LNHNV and CDR2 YYDKDF (reference sequence). Trimming stripped 3 bases from V and 7 bases from J, with 10 bases between. The length of the CDR3 is 13 residues. The CDR3 DNA reads as TGTGCCACCAGCAGGTCTAGCGAAAATGAGCAGTTCTTC. Amino acid sequence: CATSRSSENEQFF.

This clonotype was found a few times. The CDR3 region is CSVGQVDTEAFF. The CDR3 DNA is TGCAGCGTTGGGCAGGTGGACACTGAAGCTTTCTTT. The genes are TRBV29-1 and TRBJ1-1, with D unclear. Trimming removed 4 bases at V and 3 bases at J, with 9 bases between. There are 12 residues in the CDR3. Per germline, CDR1 SQVTM and CDR2 ANQGSEA.

This clonotype was counted only a few times. The chain is built from TRBV5-1 and TRBJ2-7, with 7 bases that match TRBD1. Germline lookup yields CDR1 SGHRS and CDR2 YFSETQ. V shed 4 bases and J 7 bases; nucleotides not matched to a gene: 17. The CDR3 has 16 amino acids. Here the CDR3 reads CASSLTATGSLGEQYF. CDR3 nucleotide sequence: TGCGCCAGCAGCCTGACCGCGACAGGGTCTTTGGGAGAGCAGTACTTC.

The table lists this clonotype with many counts. One junction end disagrees with the germline gene, perhaps due to a read error. J is TRBJ1-6 and V is TRBV4-2, with D unresolved. The CDR3 consists of 15 residues. The germline V gene encodes CDR1 LGHNA and CDR2 YNFKEQ. The CDR3 coding sequence is TGTGCCAGCAGCCAAGGGAGCCTGAGGGCCACGGGTCTGCAATTT. Encoded protein: CASSQGSLRATGLQF.

This clonotype was seen a few times. CDR3 sequence (DNA): TGTGCCAGCAGCTTACCGGGGATCTACGAGCAGTACGTC. Protein: CASSLPGIYEQYV. This chain links TRBV7-8 with TRBJ2-7; D perhaps matches TRBD2 (5 bases). V gave up 2 bases and J gave up 3 bases, with 8 bases separating them. There are 13 residues in the CDR3. Germline CDR1 is SGHVS and CDR2 is FQNEAQ.

This clonotype showed up just a few times. The V call is TRBV10-1, the J call TRBJ2-7; no reliable D call. Trimming stripped 3 bases from V and 1 base from J, with 10 bases between. There are 14 residues in the CDR3. The germline gives CDR1 WNHNN, CDR2 SYGVQD (reference sequence). This chain's CDR3 is CASSDHVGSYEQYF. The CDR3 DNA follows: TGCGCCAGCAGTGACCATGTGGGTTCCTACGAGCAGTACTTC.

The chain has TRBV2 and TRBJ2-3, with D uncertain. V shed 8 bases and J shed 6 bases, with 9 bases lying between them. CDR1 and CDR2 from the germline V gene are SNHLY and FYNNEI. The CDR3 loop spans 11 amino acids. Written as DNA, the CDR3 is TGTGCCAGCGAGGATCGGGATACGCAGTATTTT. Encoded protein: CASEDRDTQYF.

The chain couples TRBV20-1 to TRBJ1-2, with D possibly TRBD1 on 6 matching bases. The germline CDR1 and CDR2 sequences are DFQATT and SNEGSKA (reference sequence). V was pared by 2 bases and J by 3 bases, with 13 bases between. The CDR3 runs to 14 residues. DNA for the CDR3: TGCAGTGCTAGACCCCCGACAGGAGACTATGGCTACACCTTC. Its translation: CSARPPTGDYGYTF.

This clonotype appeared a few times. The gene calls are TRBV11-2 and TRBJ1-2, with a weak D call TRBD1 (6 bases). The CDR3 is 13 residues long. Trimming left V 5 bases short and J 8 bases short, with 15 bases between. Germline assignment: CDR1 SGHAT and CDR2 FQNNGV. The CDR3 region has the DNA TGTGCCAGCAGCCCGGACCGGGGGCAAGGCTACACCTTC. This encodes CASSPDRGQGYTF.

The V call is TRBV20-1, the J call TRBJ2-1; D is perhaps TRBD1 (6 bases). The germline V and J ends were trimmed by 1 base and 4 bases, with 11 bases remaining between them. This CDR3 is 14 amino acids long. In germline, CDR1 is DFQATT, CDR2 SNEGSKA (reference sequence). CDR3 in DNA: TGCAGTGCTAGAGGGGGGACACTTTACAATGAGCAGTTCTTC. Its protein is CSARGGTLYNEQFF.

This chain links TRBV10-3 with TRBJ1-6; weak D call: TRBD1 (5 bases). Trimming removed 6 bases at V and 9 bases at J, with 15 bases between. Germline CDR1 and CDR2: ENHRY and SYGVKD. The CDR3 loop spans 14 amino acids. The CDR3 nucleotides are TGTGCCATCAGGGACACAGATCCGGGTTCACCCCTCCACTTT. This sequence encodes CAIRDTDPGSPLHF.

A few counts support this clonotype. The chain links TRBV5-1 to TRBJ1-5; possible D gene TRBD1, 6 bases. The germline gives CDR1 SGHRS, CDR2 YFSETQ. Between the trimmed V and J ends, which lost 4 bases and 0 bases, there was a span of 11 bases. The CDR3 is 15 amino acids. The CDR3 nucleotides are TGCGCCAGCAGCCCGGGGGCCTTTAGCAATCAGCCCCAGCATTTT. It specifies CASSPGAFSNQPQHF.